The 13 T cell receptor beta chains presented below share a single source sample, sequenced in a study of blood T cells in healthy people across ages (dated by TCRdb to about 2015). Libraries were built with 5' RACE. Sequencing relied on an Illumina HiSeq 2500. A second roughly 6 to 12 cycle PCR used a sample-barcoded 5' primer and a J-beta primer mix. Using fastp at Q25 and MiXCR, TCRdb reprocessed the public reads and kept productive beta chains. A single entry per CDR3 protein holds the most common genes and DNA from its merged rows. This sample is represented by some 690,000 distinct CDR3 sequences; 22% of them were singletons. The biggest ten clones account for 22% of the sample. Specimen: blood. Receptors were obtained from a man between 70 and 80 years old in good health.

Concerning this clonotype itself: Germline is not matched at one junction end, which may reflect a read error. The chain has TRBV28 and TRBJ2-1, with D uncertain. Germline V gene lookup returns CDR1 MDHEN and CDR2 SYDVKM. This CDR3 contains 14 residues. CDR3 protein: CASSSSVSHNEQFF. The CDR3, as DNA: TGTGCCAGCAGTTCGAGCGTCTCCCACAATGAGCAGTTCTTC.

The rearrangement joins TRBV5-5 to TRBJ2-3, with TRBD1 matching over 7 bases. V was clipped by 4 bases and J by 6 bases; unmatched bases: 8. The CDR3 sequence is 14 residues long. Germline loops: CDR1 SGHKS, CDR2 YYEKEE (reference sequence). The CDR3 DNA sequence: TGTGCCAGCAGCCCCCACAGGGGTGGGGATACGCAGTATTTT. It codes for CASSPHRGGDTQYF.

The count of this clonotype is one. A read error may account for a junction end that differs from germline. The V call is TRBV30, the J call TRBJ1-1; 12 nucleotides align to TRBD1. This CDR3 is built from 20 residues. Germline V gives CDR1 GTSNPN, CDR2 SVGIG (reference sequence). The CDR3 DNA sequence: TGTGCCTGGAGTTTATCGCTGTTAACCGGGACAGGGGGCTTTAGTGGTAGAGCTTGCTTT. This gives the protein CAWSLSLLTGTGGFSGRACF.

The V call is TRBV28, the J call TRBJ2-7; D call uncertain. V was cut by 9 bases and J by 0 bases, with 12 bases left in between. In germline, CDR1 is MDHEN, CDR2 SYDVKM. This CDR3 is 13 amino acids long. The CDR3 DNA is TGTGCCAGTTGGGCCGTGAGCTCCTACGAGCAGTACTTC. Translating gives CASWAVSSYEQYF.

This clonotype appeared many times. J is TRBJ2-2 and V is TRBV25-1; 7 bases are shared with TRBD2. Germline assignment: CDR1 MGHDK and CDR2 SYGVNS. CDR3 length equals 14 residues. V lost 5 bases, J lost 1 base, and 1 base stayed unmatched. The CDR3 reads CASSPGGNTGELFF. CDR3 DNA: TGTGCCAGCAGTCCGGGGGGGAACACCGGGGAGCTGTTTTTT.

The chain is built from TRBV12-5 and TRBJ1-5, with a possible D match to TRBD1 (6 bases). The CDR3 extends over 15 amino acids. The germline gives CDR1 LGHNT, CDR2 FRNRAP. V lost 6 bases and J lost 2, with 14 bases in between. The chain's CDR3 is CASGPGAGGNQPQHF. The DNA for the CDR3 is TGTGCTAGTGGCCCTGGGGCAGGGGGCAATCAGCCCCAGCATTTT.

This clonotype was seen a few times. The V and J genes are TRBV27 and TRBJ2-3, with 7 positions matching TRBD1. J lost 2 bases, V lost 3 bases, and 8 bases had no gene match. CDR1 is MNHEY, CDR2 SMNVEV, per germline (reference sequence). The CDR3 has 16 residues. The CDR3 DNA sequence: TGTGCCAGCAGTTTGACGGGACAGAAAAACACAGATACGCAGTATTTT. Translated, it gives CASSLTGQKNTDTQYF.

The CDR3 sequence: CASSLGIPRTEAFF. The CDR3 DNA reads as TGTGCCAGCAGTTTAGGGATCCCTAGGACTGAAGCTTTCTTT. The chain uses TRBV27 and TRBJ1-1; D remains ambiguous. CDR1 is MNHEY, CDR2 SMNVEV, per germline (reference sequence). The CDR3 consists of 14 residues. Trimming removed 2 bases at V and 5 bases at J, with 12 bases between.

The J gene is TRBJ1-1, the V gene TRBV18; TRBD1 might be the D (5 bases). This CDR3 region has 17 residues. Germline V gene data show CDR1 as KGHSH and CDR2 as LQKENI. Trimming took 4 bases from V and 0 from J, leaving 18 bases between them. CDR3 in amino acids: CASSRSRDGGLNTEAFF. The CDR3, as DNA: TGTGCCAGCTCACGCTCCAGGGACGGGGGTTTGAACACTGAAGCTTTCTTT.

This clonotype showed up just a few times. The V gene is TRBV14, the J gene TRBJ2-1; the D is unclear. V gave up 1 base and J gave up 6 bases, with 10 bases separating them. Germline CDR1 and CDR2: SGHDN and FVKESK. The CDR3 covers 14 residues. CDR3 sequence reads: CASSQVTLVNEQFF. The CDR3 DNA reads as TGTGCCAGCAGCCAAGTCACCCTTGTCAATGAGCAGTTCTTC.

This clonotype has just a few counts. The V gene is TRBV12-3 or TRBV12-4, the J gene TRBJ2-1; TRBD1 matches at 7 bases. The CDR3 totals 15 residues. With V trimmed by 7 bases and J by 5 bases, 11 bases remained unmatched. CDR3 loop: CASTLWGQTNNEQFF. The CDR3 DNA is TGTGCCAGCACCCTTTGGGGACAGACTAACAATGAGCAGTTCTTC.

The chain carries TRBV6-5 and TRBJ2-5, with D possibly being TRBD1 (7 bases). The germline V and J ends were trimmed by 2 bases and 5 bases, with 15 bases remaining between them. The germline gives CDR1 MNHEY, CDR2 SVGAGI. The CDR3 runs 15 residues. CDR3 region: CASSYPGSGGETQYF. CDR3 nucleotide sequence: TGTGCCAGCAGTTACCCTGGCTCAGGGGGGGAGACCCAGTACTTC.

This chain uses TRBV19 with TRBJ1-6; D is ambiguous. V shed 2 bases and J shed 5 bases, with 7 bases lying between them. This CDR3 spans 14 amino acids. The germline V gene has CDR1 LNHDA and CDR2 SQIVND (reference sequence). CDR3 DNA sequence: TGTGCCAGTAGTATACAACAGAATAATTCACCCCTCCACTTT. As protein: CASSIQQNNSPLHF.